Listed here are 14 T cell receptor beta chains from one sample, sequenced in a study of blood T cell repertoires in COVID-19 (TCRdb year 2020). The receptor library was made with the immunoSEQ multiplex PCR assay. Drawn from immuneACCESS, this table holds only the in-frame rearrangements with V and J called that TCRdb kept. Clones are partly lost; checked studies trace under half to an unresolved V gene and leave the rest unexplained. In this sample the table shows around 620,000 clones, around 90% of which occur a single time. About 0.24% of the sample belongs to the ten largest clones. The material sequenced was peripheral blood. The receptors originated from a woman younger than 30 with acute or convalescent COVID-19.

The gene calls are TRBV7-9 and TRBJ1-2; D not certain. CDR1 and CDR2 from the germline V gene are SEHNR and FQNEAQ (reference sequence). V lost 8 bases to trimming and J lost 7 bases, with 23 bases between them. The CDR3 has 15 amino acids. For the CDR3, the DNA is TGTGCCAGCTCCTCTCTATTAGAGAACCATGGTGGCTACACCTTC. This gives the protein CASSSLLENHGGYTF.

V usage is TRBV6-5 and J usage is TRBJ1-1; 7 bases align to TRBD1. The germline V gene has CDR1 MNHEY and CDR2 SVGAGI. V lost 4 bases and J lost 0; bases outside the gene matches: 5. There are 15 residues in the CDR3. CDR3 coding DNA: TGTGCCAGCAGTTTGGGACAGATTTTGAACACTGAAGCTTTCTTT. Translation: CASSLGQILNTEAFF.

V is TRBV4-1 and J is TRBJ1-5, with 9 bases identical to TRBD1. CDR1 MGHRA and CDR2 YSYEKL come from the germline V gene. With V trimmed by 5 bases and J by 6 bases, 14 bases remained unmatched. CDR3 size: 17 residues. CDR3 in DNA: TGCGCCAGCAGCTTCACAGGGGGCGGGCTCGAAGGTCAGCCCCAGCATTTT. Its translation: CASSFTGGGLEGQPQHF.

This sequence joins TRBV28 and TRBJ1-4; 8 nucleotides agree with TRBD1. Germline V CDR1 and CDR2: MDHEN, SYDVKM. The V and J ends lost 6 bases and 8 bases, in that order; junction bases with no gene match: 11. The CDR3 consists of 15 residues. The CDR3, as DNA: TGTGCCAGCAGCCCTAGGACAGGGAGGTGGGAAAAACTGTTTTTT. Translated: CASSPRTGRWEKLFF.

The chain has TRBV28 and TRBJ1-5; 7 nucleotides align to TRBD1. The length of the CDR3 is 18 residues. With V trimmed by 5 bases and J by 0 bases, 13 bases remained unmatched. Germline V CDR1 and CDR2: MDHEN, SYDVKM. CDR3: CASSTSTGSHPSNQPQHF. The DNA for the CDR3 is TGTGCCAGCAGTACATCGACAGGGTCCCACCCTAGCAATCAGCCCCAGCATTTT.

The J gene is TRBJ1-1, the V gene TRBV7-8, with TRBD1 as a possible D gene (5 bases). The CDR3 is 15 amino acids. Germline V gives CDR1 SGHVS, CDR2 FQNEAQ. V was shortened by 5 bases and J by 0 bases, with 13 bases between the two germline ends. The CDR3 nucleotides read TGTGCCAGCAGCCGGGGAACAGGCCTGAACACTGAAGCTTTCTTT. This gives the protein CASSRGTGLNTEAFF.

This clone has just one count. This rearrangement joins TRBV10-2 to TRBJ1-1; 9 bases fit TRBD1. Germline CDR1 is WSHSY and CDR2 is SAAADI. J was trimmed by 4 bases and V by 6 bases; bases with no gene match: 6. The CDR3 length is 14 residues. CDR3 in DNA: TGCGCCAGCAGGCGGACAGGGGTTTCCACTGAAGCTTTCTTT. This sequence encodes CASRRTGVSTEAFF.

The chain joins TRBV9 to TRBJ2-1, with D perhaps matching TRBD1 (6 bases). Germline lookup yields CDR1 SGDLS and CDR2 YYNGEE. Trimming stripped 4 bases from V and 0 bases from J, with 17 bases between. The CDR3 runs 17 residues. CDR3 DNA sequence: TGTGCCAGCAGCTTATTAAGACAGGCCAGCTCCTACAATGAGCAGTTCTTC. This gives the protein CASSLLRQASSYNEQFF.

The rearrangement joins TRBV24-1 to TRBJ2-2; TRBD1 matches at 7 bases. The CDR3 runs 15 residues. The ends lost 9 bases at V and 6 bases at J; junction bases unmatched: 12. Per germline, CDR1 KGHDR and CDR2 SFDVKD. The CDR3 is CATGPGQMSAGELFF. CDR3 in DNA: TGTGCCACCGGGCCGGGACAGATGTCCGCCGGGGAGCTGTTTTTT.

The chain joins TRBV9 to TRBJ1-2; TRBD1 matches at 7 bases. This CDR3 region has 15 residues. With V trimmed by 4 bases and J by 8 bases, 14 bases remained unmatched. Germline lookup yields CDR1 SGDLS and CDR2 YYNGEE. The CDR3 nucleotides are TGTGCCAGCAGCCACGCGCGACAGGGCGGAGGAGGCTACACCTTC. It codes for CASSHARQGGGGYTF.

The chain employs TRBV2 and TRBJ2-2, with 9 bases aligning to TRBD1. Per germline, CDR1 SNHLY and CDR2 FYNNEI. The V and J ends lost 8 bases and 3 bases, in that order; junction bases with no gene match: 13. The CDR3 is made up of 17 amino acids. Here the CDR3 reads CASGYGAGQGDTGELFF. CDR3 sequence (DNA): TGTGCCAGCGGATACGGAGCGGGACAGGGAGACACCGGGGAGCTGTTTTTT.

The chain links TRBV2 to TRBJ1-1; 9 nucleotides align to TRBD1. With V trimmed by 11 bases and J by 4 bases, 11 bases remained unmatched. CDR3 length: 14 amino acids. CDR1 SNHLY and CDR2 FYNNEI come from the germline V gene. In DNA form, the CDR3 reads TGTGCCCAATCCGGGACAGGGTGGGGCACTGAAGCTTTCTTT. Protein product: CAQSGTGWGTEAFF.

V gene TRBV29-1 combines with J gene TRBJ1-4, with D unresolved. The CDR3 length is 11 residues. Germline CDR1 and CDR2: SQVTM and ANQGSEA. The V and J ends lost 7 bases and 5 bases respectively, with 8 bases between them. The CDR3 protein is CSADLNEKLFF. The CDR3 DNA follows: TGCAGCGCTGACCTAAATGAAAAACTGTTTTTT. Variable domain in full (rest from reference TRBV29-1 and TRBJ1-4): SAVISQKPSRDICQRGTSLTIQCQVDSQVTMMFWYRQQPGQSLTLIATANQGSEATYESGFVIDKFPISRPNLTFSTLTVSNMSPEDSSIYLCSADLNEKLFFGSGTQLSVL.

J is TRBJ2-3 and V is TRBV24-1; TRBD2 agrees at 14 bases. This CDR3 is built from 17 residues. V shed 3 bases, J shed 5 bases, and the junction held 6 bases outside the gene matches. Germline CDR1 KGHDR, CDR2 SFDVKD. CDR3 sequence reads: CATSDLGLAGGQDTQYF. DNA for the CDR3: TGTGCCACCAGTGATCTCGGACTAGCGGGGGGACAAGATACGCAGTATTTT.